The entry below describes one T cell receptor (beta chain). What it recognizes is unknown. V was shortened by 0 bases and J by 0 bases, with 12 bases between the two germline ends. The CDR3 has 16 residues. Germline V gene data show CDR1 as MGHRA and CDR2 as YSYEKL. Collection of blood occurred at baseline, at cycle 4 day 1, and at cycle 7 day 1. Method: immunoSEQ multiplex PCR; TCRdb's copy keeps in-frame clones and lacks some. Of tens of thousands of clones in the sample, approximately 80% are singletons; the top ten hold 32%. This sample was included in a study of OX40 agonist ivuxolimab in advanced cancers. Study summary: While on treatment, patients had intravenous ivuxolimab at 0.01 to 10 mg/kg every 2 weeks.

Study-wide findings and caveats: The study did not work out the antigen specificity of the expanded peripheral T cells.

The chain carries TRBV4-1 and TRBJ2-7; maybe TRBD2 (5 bases). Sequenced here: CD4+ or CD8+ T cells sorted from blood, sampled in a trial of the OX40 agonist ivuxolimab. This TCR derives from an adult with an advanced solid tumor such as melanoma, head and neck, liver or kidney cancer. The CDR3 here is CASSQEVSVYSYEQYF. The CDR3 coding sequence is TGCGCCAGCAGCCAAGAGGTTAGCGTTTACTCCTACGAGCAGTACTTC.